The TCR beta chain under discussion was sequenced for a study of beta chain features in type 1 diabetes. General study results and limits: Equally in patients and controls, shorter templates might have been favored by PCR. Comparison showed that naive, central memory and Treg TCRB repertoires appeared more similar among patients than among healthy donors. Among all four CD4+ subsets, Type 1 diabetes patients had TCRB CDR3s that were moderately but significantly shorter. Unsettled here was the matter of whether HLA type influences TCRB rearrangement.

V was pared by 1 base and J by 1 base, with 9 bases between. The germline gives CDR1 SGHDT, CDR2 YYEEEE. The CDR3 spans 15 residues. The entirety of the isolated RNA underwent reverse transcription, so expressed TCRB transcripts were sequenced. Libraries were prepared by immunoSEQ multiplex PCR; TCRdb keeps only in-frame clonotypes and omits some of them. The sample gives about 620,000 clones, about 16% of which show up once; about 0.097% is in the top ten. As concerns this clone: What it recognizes is unknown. Distinct nucleotide sequences in the sample also encode this CDR3.

Sequencing used naive CD4+ T cells from blood. This clonotype was sampled from a man between 18 and 29 years old in good health. This sequence joins TRBV5-6 and TRBJ1-5, with a weak D call TRBD1 (5 bases). The CDR3: CASSLRGVSNQPQHF. CDR3 nucleotides: TGTGCCAGCAGCTTGCGAGGGGTGAGCAATCAGCCCCAGCATTTT.